A single sample gave rise to the 21 T cell receptor beta chains below, sequenced in a study of blood T cell repertoires in COVID-19. Sequencing used immunoSEQ multiplex PCR; TCRdb keeps in-frame clones, though not all of them. Of 110,000 or so clones listed, around 85% are singletons. Input material: peripheral blood. Receptors originate from a human donor in a cohort sampled during active COVID-19.

CDR3 coding DNA: TGTGCCAGCAGTTACTCTATGGGGACACGGGACAAACTGTTTTTT. Translating it yields CASSYSMGTRDKLFF. The rearrangement uses TRBV6-5 and TRBJ1-4; D possibly corresponds to TRBD1 (6 bases). Germline CDR1 MNHEY, CDR2 SVGAGI. The CDR3 runs to 15 residues. V dropped 0 bases and J dropped 11 bases, with 16 bases sitting between them.

This clone has a single count. The rearrangement joins TRBV6-6 to TRBJ1-4; TRBD1 matches at 7 bases. The CDR3 extends over 15 amino acids. The germline gives CDR1 MNHNY, CDR2 SVGAGI (reference sequence). J lost 4 bases, V lost 7 bases, and 9 bases had no gene match. In DNA, the CDR3 is TGTGCCAGCAATGACTGGACAGGCTTTAATGAAAAACTGTTTTTT. Protein sequence: CASNDWTGFNEKLFF.

The chain combines TRBV6-2 or TRBV6-3 with TRBJ1-3, with D maybe TRBD1 (5 bases). The CDR3 runs to 16 residues. Germline V lookup: CDR1 MNHEY, CDR2 SVGEGT. With 0 bases removed from V and 2 bases from J, the gap between germline ends came to 11 bases. The CDR3 DNA sequence: TGTGCCAGCAGTTACTCTGGGGCAGCTGCTGGAAACACCATATATTTT. Protein sequence: CASSYSGAAAGNTIYF.

The count of this clone is one. J is TRBJ2-3 and V is TRBV19; D is perhaps TRBD1 (5 bases). This CDR3 is 13 amino acids long. Per germline, CDR1 LNHDA and CDR2 SQIVND (reference sequence). V was cut by 7 bases and J by 4 bases, with 12 bases left in between. CDR3 DNA sequence: TGTGCCAGTAACCCCAGGGTTTCAGATACGCAGTATTTT. Its protein is CASNPRVSDTQYF.

The rearrangement uses TRBV25-1 and TRBJ2-7; 7 bases agree with TRBD1. This CDR3 has 12 amino acids. V lost 10 bases, J lost 0 bases, and 3 bases stayed unmatched. CDR1 is MGHDK, CDR2 SYGVNS, per germline. CDR3 in amino acids: CATTGDSYEQYF. The CDR3 bases are TGTGCCACAACAGGGGACTCCTACGAGCAGTACTTC.

The chain links TRBV24-1 to TRBJ2-1, with a tentative D call TRBD2 (7 bases). V was pared by 3 bases and J by 4 bases, with 18 bases between. Germline V lookup: CDR1 KGHDR, CDR2 SFDVKD. The CDR3 contains 17 residues. This CDR3 reads CATSDRDWGGQYNEQFF. The CDR3 DNA reads as TGTGCCACCAGTGATCGGGATTGGGGGGGGCAATACAATGAGCAGTTCTTC.

The chain carries TRBV4-2 and TRBJ2-1; 10 bases map to TRBD2. The germline V gene encodes CDR1 LGHNA and CDR2 YNFKEQ. V gave up 5 bases and J gave up 5 bases; unmatched junction bases: 12. This CDR3 is built from 17 residues. The DNA of the CDR3 is TGTGCCAGCAGCGGGGGACTAGGACTAGCGGATGACAATGAGCAGTTCTTC. As protein: CASSGGLGLADDNEQFF.

The CDR3 is CASSPLGLAGRGGTDTQYF. The CDR3, as DNA: TGTGCCAGCAGCCCGCTGGGACTAGCGGGGAGGGGAGGCACAGATACGCAGTATTTT. The chain links TRBV7-6 to TRBJ2-3, with TRBD2 identical over 13 bases. This CDR3 spans 19 amino acids. The junction had 12 bases not matched to a gene; V was cut back by 5 bases and J by 1 base. Germline loops: CDR1 SGHVS, CDR2 FNYEAQ. Complete variable domain (other parts from reference TRBV7-6 and TRBJ2-3): GAGVSQSPRYKVTKRGQDVALRCDPISGHVSLYWYRQALGQGPEFLTYFNYEAQQDKSGLPNDRFSAERPEGSISTLTIQRTEQRDSAMYRCASSPLGLAGRGGTDTQYFGPGTRLTVL.

The V call is TRBV5-4, the J call TRBJ1-2, with D perhaps TRBD1 (5 bases). Trimming shortened V by 3 bases and J by 8 bases, and 20 bases separated the two germline ends. The CDR3 runs 15 residues. The germline CDR1 and CDR2 sequences are SGHNT and YYREEE (reference sequence). The CDR3 DNA is TGTGCCAGCAGCTCCCCCCCTTTAGGGGTAAGAGGCTACACCTTC. Its protein product is CASSSPPLGVRGYTF.

The V and J genes are TRBV19 and TRBJ1-5; D not resolved. The CDR3 loop spans 14 amino acids. CDR1 is LNHDA and CDR2 is SQIVND in the germline V gene (reference sequence). Trimming shortened V by 4 bases and J by 2 bases, and 9 bases separated the two germline ends. CDR3 loop: CASSRQSGNQPQHF. The CDR3 DNA sequence: TGTGCCAGTAGTAGGCAGTCCGGCAATCAGCCCCAGCATTTT. The full variable domain, rest sourced from reference TRBV19 and TRBJ1-5, is DGGITQSPKYLFRKEGQNVTLSCEQNLNHDAMYWYRQDPGQGLRLIYYSQIVNDFQKGDIAEGYSVSREKKESFPLTVTSAQKNPTAFYLCASSRQSGNQPQHFGDGTRLSIL.

The chain couples TRBV19 to TRBJ2-1; D possibly corresponds to TRBD1 (5 bases). The CDR3 has 15 amino acids. Germline CDR1 LNHDA, CDR2 SQIVND (reference sequence). V shed 0 bases and J shed 6 bases, with 12 bases lying between them. CDR3 coding DNA: TGTGCCAGTAGTATAGATAGACAGTATAGCAATGAGCAGTTCTTC. It specifies CASSIDRQYSNEQFF.

The chain carries TRBV30 and TRBJ1-2; possible D gene TRBD1, 6 bases. The CDR3 is made up of 13 amino acids. V dropped 0 bases and J dropped 4 bases, with 9 bases sitting between them. The germline V gene has CDR1 GTSNPN and CDR2 SVGIG (reference sequence). The DNA for the CDR3 is TGTGCCTGGAGTGTACAGGGCGGCTATGGCTACACCTTC. Translated, it gives CAWSVQGGYGYTF.

This chain links TRBV27 with TRBJ2-2; weak D call: TRBD2 (7 bases). This CDR3 is built from 16 residues. Trimming took 7 bases from V and 2 from J, leaving 17 bases between them. Germline values: CDR1 MNHEY, CDR2 SMNVEV (reference sequence). In nucleotides, the CDR3 is TGTGCCAGCACTTTTGGGGGGGCTTACAACACCGGGGAGCTGTTTTTT. It codes for CASTFGGAYNTGELFF.

V usage is TRBV24-1 and J usage is TRBJ2-1, with 11 nucleotides matching TRBD2. Germline CDR1 KGHDR, CDR2 SFDVKD. The CDR3 contains 16 residues. J was trimmed by 5 bases and V by 0 bases; bases with no gene match: 2. CDR3 bases: TGTGCCACCAGTGATTTGCCTAGCGGGGGGCACAATGAGCAGTTCTTC. This encodes CATSDLPSGGHNEQFF.

The gene calls are TRBV7-8 and TRBJ2-4; D is possibly TRBD1 (5 bases). Germline CDR1 SGHVS, CDR2 FQNEAQ. Trimming cost V 5 bases and J 0 bases, with 11 bases left between them. The CDR3 covers 15 residues. CDR3 coding DNA: TGTGCCAGCAGCCGAGAGACAGTAGCCAAAAACATTCAGTACTTC. Amino acids: CASSRETVAKNIQYF.

The chain recombines TRBV3-1 (or the pseudogene TRBV3-2) with TRBJ1-5, with no clear D. CDR1 is LGHDT and CDR2 is YNNKEL in the germline V gene (reference sequence). The CDR3 sequence is 15 residues long. The V end was cut by 3 bases, the J end by 0 bases, with 9 bases between. The CDR3 spells CASSQERFSNQPQHF. CDR3 in DNA: TGTGCCAGCAGCCAGGAGAGGTTTAGCAATCAGCCCCAGCATTTT.

The chain has TRBV28 and TRBJ2-2; TRBD1 is a possible D gene (5 bases). V lost 6 bases to trimming and J lost 4 bases, with 15 bases between them. Germline CDR1 and CDR2: MDHEN and SYDVKM. The CDR3 totals 15 residues. CDR3 amino acids: CASSRQRVGTGELFF. The CDR3 bases are TGTGCCAGCAGCCGACAGCGCGTTGGCACCGGGGAGCTGTTTTTT.

The gene calls are TRBV6-5 and TRBJ2-7, with 10 nucleotides matching TRBD1. Germline CDR1 reads MNHEY; CDR2 reads SVGAGI. CDR3 length: 15 residues. J lost 11 bases, V lost 4 bases, and 14 bases had no gene match. The CDR3 spells CASSFQAGTGASEYF. The DNA of the CDR3 is TGTGCCAGCAGTTTCCAGGCAGGGACAGGGGCGTCGGAGTACTTC.

This rearrangement joins TRBV11-2 to TRBJ2-1; possible D gene TRBD2, 5 bases. This CDR3 spans 15 amino acids. V lost 6 bases, J lost 0 bases, and 12 bases lay in between. Per the germline V gene, CDR1 is SGHAT and CDR2 is FQNNGV. CDR3 in DNA: TGTGCCAGCAGACAAGTGGGGAGCTCCTACAATGAGCAGTTCTTC. This translates into CASRQVGSSYNEQFF.

This sequence joins TRBV11-3 and TRBJ1-1; D unresolved. There are 14 residues in the CDR3. V lost 5 bases and J lost 5, with 15 bases in between. CDR1 and CDR2 from the germline V gene are SGHNT and YENEEA. The CDR3 here is CASSATQSGTEAFF. The CDR3 bases are TGTGCCAGCAGCGCAACCCAGTCCGGGACTGAAGCTTTCTTT.

The chain joins TRBV6-5 to TRBJ1-2; 7 nucleotides line up with TRBD1. CDR1 and CDR2 from the germline V gene are MNHEY and SVGAGI. CDR3 length equals 14 residues. V shed 4 bases and J 5 bases; nucleotides not matched to a gene: 7. Written as DNA, the CDR3 is TGTGCCAGCAGTTTCGCAGGGGGGATATATGGCTACACCTTC. This gives the protein CASSFAGGIYGYTF.